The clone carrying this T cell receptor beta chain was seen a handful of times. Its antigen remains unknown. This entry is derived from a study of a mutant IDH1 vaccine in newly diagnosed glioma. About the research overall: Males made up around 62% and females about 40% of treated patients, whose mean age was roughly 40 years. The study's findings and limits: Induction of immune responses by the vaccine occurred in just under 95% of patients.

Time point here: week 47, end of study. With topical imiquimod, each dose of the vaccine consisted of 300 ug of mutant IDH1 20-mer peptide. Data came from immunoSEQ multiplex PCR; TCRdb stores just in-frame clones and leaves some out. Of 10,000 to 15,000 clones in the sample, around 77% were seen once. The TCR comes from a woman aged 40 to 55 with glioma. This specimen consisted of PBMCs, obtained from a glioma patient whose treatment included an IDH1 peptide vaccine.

CDR3 bases: TGTGCCAGCAGTTTAAGTGGGACATTTGGCACTGAAGCTTTCTTT. It is translated as CASSLSGTFGTEAFF. The rearrangement uses TRBV28 and TRBJ1-1; D is possibly TRBD1 (6 bases). This CDR3 region has 15 residues. The V gene lost 2 bases and the J gene lost 4 bases, with 14 bases spanning the gap. Germline CDR1 and CDR2: MDHEN and SYDVKM. The full variable domain, with the rest looked up from reference TRBV28 and TRBJ1-1, is DVKVTQSSRYLVKRTGEKVFLECVQDMDHENMFWYRQDPGLGLRLIYFSYDVKMKEKGDIPEGYSVSREKKERFSLILESASTNQTSMYLCASSLSGTFGTEAFFGQGTRLTVV.